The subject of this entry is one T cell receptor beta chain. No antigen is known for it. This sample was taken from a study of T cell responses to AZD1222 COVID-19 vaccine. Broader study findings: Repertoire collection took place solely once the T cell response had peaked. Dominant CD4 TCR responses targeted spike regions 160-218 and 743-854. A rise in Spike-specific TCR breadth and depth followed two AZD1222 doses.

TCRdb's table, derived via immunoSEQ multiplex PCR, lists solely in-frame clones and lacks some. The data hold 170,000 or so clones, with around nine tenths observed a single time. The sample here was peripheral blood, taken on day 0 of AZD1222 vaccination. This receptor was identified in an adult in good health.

The CDR3 sequence is CASRLLQANSPLHF. The CDR3 DNA is TGTGCCAGCAGATTACTACAGGCTAATTCACCCCTCCACTTT. The chain employs TRBV28 and TRBJ1-6; tentatively, D is TRBD1 (5 bases). V lost 6 bases to trimming and J lost 6 bases, with 12 bases between them. Germline lookup yields CDR1 MDHEN and CDR2 SYDVKM. The CDR3 totals 14 residues.